Listed here is a single TCR beta chain. Losses at the gene ends were 6 bases for V and 0 bases for J; bases not matched to a gene: 17. The CDR3 covers 18 residues. CDR1 and CDR2 from the germline V gene are DFQATT and SNEGSKA (reference sequence). A TCRbeta library incorporating unique molecular identifiers was prepared. TCRdb ran MiXCR on the PCR reads and lists one entry per CDR3 protein. The sample records hundreds of thousands of distinct CDR3 sequences, about 24% being singletons. This record comes from a study of T-cell reconstitution after alpha-beta-depleted transplantation in children. This chain connects TRBV20-1 to TRBJ2-3; 8 bases fit TRBD1. Sequences were derived from PBMCs, mostly from graft donor cells, sampled 360 days after TCRalphabeta/CD19-depleted stem cell transplant. The sequence came from a female patient aged 2-10 years who had a stem cell transplant for congenital amegakaryocytic thrombocytopenia, so the T cells may come from the graft donor. Here the CDR3 reads CSAWSISAGQGSTDTQYF. CDR3 nucleotides: TGCAGTGCGTGGAGTATTTCGGCAGGACAGGGTAGCACAGATACGCAGTATTTT.